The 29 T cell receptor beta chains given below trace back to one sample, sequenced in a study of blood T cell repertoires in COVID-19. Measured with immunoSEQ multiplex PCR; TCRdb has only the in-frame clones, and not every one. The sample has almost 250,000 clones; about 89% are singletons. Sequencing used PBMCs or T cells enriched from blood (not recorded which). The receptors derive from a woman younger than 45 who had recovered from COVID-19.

The CDR3, as DNA: TGTGCCAGCAGTTTACTAGCGGGATACGAGCAGTACTTC. As protein: CASSLLAGYEQYF. V and J are TRBV28 and TRBJ2-7; 9 bases fit TRBD2. V shed 2 bases, J shed 4 bases, and the junction held 0 bases outside the gene matches. CDR1 and CDR2 (germline): MDHEN, SYDVKM. The length of the CDR3 is 13 residues.

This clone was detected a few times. CDR3 in DNA: TGTGCCAGCAGCACCGGGGGGATAGGTTCTGGAAACACCATATATTTT. Translation gives CASSTGGIGSGNTIYF. The V and J genes are TRBV11-2 and TRBJ1-3; D might be TRBD1 (5 bases). Trimming took off 5 bases at V and 1 base at J, with 15 bases between the two ends. The CDR3 contains 16 residues. In germline, CDR1 is SGHAT, CDR2 FQNNGV.

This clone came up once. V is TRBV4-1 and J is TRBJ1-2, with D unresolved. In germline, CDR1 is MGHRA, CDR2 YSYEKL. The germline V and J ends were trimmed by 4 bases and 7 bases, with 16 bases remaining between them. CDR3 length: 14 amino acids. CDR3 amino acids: CASSPSPPALGYTF. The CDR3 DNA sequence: TGCGCCAGCAGCCCCAGTCCCCCCGCCCTTGGCTACACCTTC.

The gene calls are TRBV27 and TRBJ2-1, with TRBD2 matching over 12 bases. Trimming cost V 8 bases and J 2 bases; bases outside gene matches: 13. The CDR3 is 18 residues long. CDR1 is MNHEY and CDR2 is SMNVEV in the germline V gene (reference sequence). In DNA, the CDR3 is TGTGCCAGCGACCGCGGGCTAGCGGGAGGGAGCGCCTACAATGAGCAGTTCTTC. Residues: CASDRGLAGGSAYNEQFF.

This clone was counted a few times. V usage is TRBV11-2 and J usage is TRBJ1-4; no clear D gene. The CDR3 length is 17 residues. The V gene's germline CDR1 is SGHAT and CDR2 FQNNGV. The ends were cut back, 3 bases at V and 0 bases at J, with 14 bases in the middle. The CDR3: CASSFTGVVSTNEKLFF. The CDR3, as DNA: TGTGCCAGCAGCTTTACCGGGGTTGTGTCAACTAATGAAAAACTGTTTTTT.

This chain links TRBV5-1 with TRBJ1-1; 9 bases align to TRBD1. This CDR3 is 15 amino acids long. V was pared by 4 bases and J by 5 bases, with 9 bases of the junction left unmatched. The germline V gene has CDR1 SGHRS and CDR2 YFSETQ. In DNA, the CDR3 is TGCGCCAGCAGCATCCCGACAGGGGGGCTAACTGAAGCTTTCTTT. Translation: CASSIPTGGLTEAFF.

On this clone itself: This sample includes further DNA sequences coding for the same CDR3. The CDR3 sequence is CASSLGQVIKNIQYF. In DNA, the CDR3 is TGTGCCAGCAGCTTAGGACAGGTCATCAAAAACATTCAGTACTTC. The chain links TRBV7-2 to TRBJ2-4; a possible D gene is TRBD1 (6 bases). The CDR3 spans 15 residues. Trimming took off 1 base at V and 3 bases at J, with 10 bases between the two ends. Germline CDR1 is SGHTA and CDR2 is FQGNSA.

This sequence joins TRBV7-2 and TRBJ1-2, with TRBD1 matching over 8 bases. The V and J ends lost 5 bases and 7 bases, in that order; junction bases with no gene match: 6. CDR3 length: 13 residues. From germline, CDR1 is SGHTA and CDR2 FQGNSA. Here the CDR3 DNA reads TGTGCCAGCAGCCCAGGACAGGGCGCTGGCTACACCTTC. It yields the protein CASSPGQGAGYTF.

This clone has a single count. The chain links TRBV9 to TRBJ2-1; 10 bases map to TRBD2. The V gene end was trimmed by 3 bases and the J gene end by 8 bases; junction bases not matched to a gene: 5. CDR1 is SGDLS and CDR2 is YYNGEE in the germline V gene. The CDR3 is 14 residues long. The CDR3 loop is CASSESGRADEQFF. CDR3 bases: TGTGCCAGCAGCGAGAGCGGGAGGGCCGATGAGCAGTTCTTC.

The CDR3 nucleotides read TGTGCCAGCAGCTTAGTAGCTGCTAGAACCGCTAACTATGGCTACACCTTC. It yields the protein CASSLVAARTANYGYTF. This sequence joins TRBV7-2 and TRBJ1-2; no definite D call. The CDR3 runs to 17 residues. Germline V gene lookup returns CDR1 SGHTA and CDR2 FQGNSA. V was trimmed by 1 base and J by 0 bases, leaving 15 bases between them.

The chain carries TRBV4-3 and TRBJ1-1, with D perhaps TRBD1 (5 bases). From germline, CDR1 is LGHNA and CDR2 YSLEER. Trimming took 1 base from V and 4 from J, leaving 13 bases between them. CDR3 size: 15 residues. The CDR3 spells CASSQVQAGGTEAFF. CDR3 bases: TGCGCCAGCAGCCAAGTTCAAGCGGGGGGCACTGAAGCTTTCTTT.

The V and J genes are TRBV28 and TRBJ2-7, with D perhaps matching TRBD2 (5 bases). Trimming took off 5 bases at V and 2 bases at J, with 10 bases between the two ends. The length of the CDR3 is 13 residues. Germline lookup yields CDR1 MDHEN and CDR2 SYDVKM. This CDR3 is CASSPQRTYEQYF. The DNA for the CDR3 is TGTGCCAGCAGTCCACAGCGGACCTACGAGCAGTACTTC.

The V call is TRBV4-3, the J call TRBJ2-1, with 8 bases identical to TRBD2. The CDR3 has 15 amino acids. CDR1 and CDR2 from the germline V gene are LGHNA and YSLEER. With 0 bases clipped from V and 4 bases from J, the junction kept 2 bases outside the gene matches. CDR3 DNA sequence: TGCGCCAGCAGCCAAGATCCGGGAGGGTACAATGAGCAGTTCTTC. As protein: CASSQDPGGYNEQFF.

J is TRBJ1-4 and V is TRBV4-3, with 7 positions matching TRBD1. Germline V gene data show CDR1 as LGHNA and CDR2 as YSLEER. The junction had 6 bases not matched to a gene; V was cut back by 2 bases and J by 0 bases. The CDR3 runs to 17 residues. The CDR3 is CASSQYTGAATNEKLFF. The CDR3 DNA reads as TGCGCCAGCAGCCAATACACAGGGGCCGCAACTAATGAAAAACTGTTTTTT.

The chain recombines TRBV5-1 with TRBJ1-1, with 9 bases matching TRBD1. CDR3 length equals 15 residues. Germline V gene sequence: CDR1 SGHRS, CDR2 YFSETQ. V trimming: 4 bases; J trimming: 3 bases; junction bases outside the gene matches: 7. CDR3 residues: CASSPDRGDDTEAFF. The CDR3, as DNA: TGCGCCAGCAGCCCGGACAGGGGCGACGACACTGAAGCTTTCTTT.

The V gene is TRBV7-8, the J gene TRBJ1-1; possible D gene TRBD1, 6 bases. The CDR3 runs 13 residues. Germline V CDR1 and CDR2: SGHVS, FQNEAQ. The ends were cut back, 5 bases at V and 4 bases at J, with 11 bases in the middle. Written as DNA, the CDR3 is TGTGCCAGCAGCCGGGGGACACCCACTGAAGCTTTCTTT. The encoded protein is CASSRGTPTEAFF.

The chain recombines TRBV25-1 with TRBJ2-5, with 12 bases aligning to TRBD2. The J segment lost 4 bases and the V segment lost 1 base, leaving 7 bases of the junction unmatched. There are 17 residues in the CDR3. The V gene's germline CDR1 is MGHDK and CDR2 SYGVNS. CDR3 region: CASSEWASGRVGETQYF. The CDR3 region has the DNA TGTGCCAGCAGTGAATGGGCTAGCGGGAGGGTTGGAGAGACCCAGTACTTC.

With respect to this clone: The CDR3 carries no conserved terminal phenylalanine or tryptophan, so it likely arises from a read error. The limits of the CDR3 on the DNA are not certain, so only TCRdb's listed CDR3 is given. The CDR3 sequence: CASSKVEGSYGYTL. The rearrangement links TRBV21-1 to TRBJ1-2. TRBV21-1 is listed as a pseudogene. Termini included, the CDR3 measures 14 amino acids.

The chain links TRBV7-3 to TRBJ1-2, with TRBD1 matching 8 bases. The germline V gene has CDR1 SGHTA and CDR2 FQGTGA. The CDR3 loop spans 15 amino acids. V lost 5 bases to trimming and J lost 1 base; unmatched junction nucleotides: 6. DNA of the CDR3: TGTGCCAGCAGCCCCGGACAGGGTATTAACTATGGCTACACCTTC. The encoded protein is CASSPGQGINYGYTF.

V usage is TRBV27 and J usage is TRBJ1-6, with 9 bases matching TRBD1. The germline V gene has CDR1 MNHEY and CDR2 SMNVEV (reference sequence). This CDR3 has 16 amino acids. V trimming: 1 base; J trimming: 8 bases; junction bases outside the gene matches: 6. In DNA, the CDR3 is TGTGCCAGCAGTTTATTGGCGGGACAGGGAGATTCACCCCTCCACTTT. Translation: CASSLLAGQGDSPLHF.

The CDR3: CASSQDRGLAGGDTDTQYF. CDR3 coding DNA: TGCGCCAGCAGCCAAGATCGGGGACTAGCAGGGGGGGACACAGATACGCAGTATTTT. The chain joins TRBV4-3 to TRBJ2-3, with TRBD2 identical over 9 bases. The V segment lost 0 bases and the J segment 2 bases; nucleotides outside the gene matches: 12. This CDR3 has 19 residues. CDR1 and CDR2 from the germline V gene are LGHNA and YSLEER.

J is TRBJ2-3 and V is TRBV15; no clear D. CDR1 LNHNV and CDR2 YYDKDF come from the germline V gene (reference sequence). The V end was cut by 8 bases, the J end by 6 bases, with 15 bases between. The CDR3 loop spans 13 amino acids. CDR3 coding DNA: TGTGCCACCGCCTGGGCCGCGACGGATACGCAGTATTTT. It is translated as CATAWAATDTQYF.

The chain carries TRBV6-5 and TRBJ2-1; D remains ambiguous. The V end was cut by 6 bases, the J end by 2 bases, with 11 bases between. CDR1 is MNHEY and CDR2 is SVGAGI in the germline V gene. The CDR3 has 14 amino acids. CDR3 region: CASSPGRAYNEQFF. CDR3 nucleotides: TGTGCCAGCAGCCCCGGCCGGGCCTACAATGAGCAGTTCTTC.

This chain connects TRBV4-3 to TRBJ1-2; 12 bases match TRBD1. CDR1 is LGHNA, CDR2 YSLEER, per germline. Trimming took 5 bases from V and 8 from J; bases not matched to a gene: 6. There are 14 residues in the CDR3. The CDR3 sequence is CASSLGQGAGGYTF. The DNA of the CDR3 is TGCGCCAGCAGCTTGGGACAGGGGGCAGGAGGCTACACCTTC.

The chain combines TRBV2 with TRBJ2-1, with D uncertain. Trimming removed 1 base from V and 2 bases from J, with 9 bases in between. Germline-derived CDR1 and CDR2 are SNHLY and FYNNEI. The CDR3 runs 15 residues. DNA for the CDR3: TGTGCCAGCAGTGAAGGGCCGTTTACCTACAATGAGCAGTTCTTC. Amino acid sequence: CASSEGPFTYNEQFF.

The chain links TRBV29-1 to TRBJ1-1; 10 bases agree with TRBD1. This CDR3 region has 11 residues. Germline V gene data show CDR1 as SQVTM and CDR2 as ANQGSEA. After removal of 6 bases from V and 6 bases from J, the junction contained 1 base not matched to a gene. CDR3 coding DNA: TGCAGCGTCGGGACAGGGGCTGAAGCTTTCTTT. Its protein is CSVGTGAEAFF.

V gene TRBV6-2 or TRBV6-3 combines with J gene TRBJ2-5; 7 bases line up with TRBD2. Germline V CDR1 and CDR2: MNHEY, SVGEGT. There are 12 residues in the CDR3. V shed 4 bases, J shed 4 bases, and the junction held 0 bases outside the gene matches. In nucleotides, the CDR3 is TGTGCCAGCAGTTCTAGCGGAGAGACCCAGTACTTC. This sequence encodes CASSSSGETQYF.

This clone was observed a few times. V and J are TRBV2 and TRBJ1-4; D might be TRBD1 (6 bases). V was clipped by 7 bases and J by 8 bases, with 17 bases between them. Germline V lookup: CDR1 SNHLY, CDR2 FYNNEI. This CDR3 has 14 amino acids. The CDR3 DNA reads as TGTGCCAGCAAACAGGGCCCAGTGGGGGAAAAACTGTTTTTT. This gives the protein CASKQGPVGEKLFF.

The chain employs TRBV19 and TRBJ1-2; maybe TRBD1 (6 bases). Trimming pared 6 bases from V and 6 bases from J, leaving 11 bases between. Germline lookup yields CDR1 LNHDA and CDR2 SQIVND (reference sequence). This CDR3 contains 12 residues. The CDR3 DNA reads TGTGCCAGTAGAAGGGGACACGATGGCTACACCTTC. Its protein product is CASRRGHDGYTF.